This T cell receptor beta chain was recovered during a study of tumor and adjacent non-tumor tissue in lung cancer (dated by TCRdb to the late 2010s). Looking at the study overall: The cohort included some twelve adenocarcinoma, a couple of squamous cell carcinoma and 1 small cell lung cancer patients. Some 30 paired specimens, one tumor and one normal lung sample per patient, were profiled by TCRbeta CDR3 sequencing. Among the approximately 15 patients, ages ranged from about 31 to 80 years, around 10 were men and 5 were women, and disease was TNM stage I to III. Bulk TCRbeta repertoires were compared between lung tumor tissue and matched distant non-tumor lung tissue obtained from about 16 lung cancer patients. In total, sequencing yielded over 95 million productive TCRbeta reads, which works out to an average of approximately 4.1 million reads per sample. Summary of the overall study and its limitations: Because peripheral blood was not sequenced, the blood TCRbeta repertoires of the lung cancer patients in the study went unexamined. The cohort had only 15 patients, and the authors noted that larger samples and more detailed clinical data are needed. Significantly higher TCR diversity was found in younger patients, and higher tumor TCR diversity was associated with shorter overall and disease-free survival. Tumor tissue showed significantly higher TCR diversity (inverse Simpson) than normal lung tissue, at roughly 430 vs 170 (P = 0.0075, Mann-Whitney U test). A significantly larger cumulative share of the repertoire was made up by the top 100 clones in normal lung than in tumor tissue. Neither the sequencing platform nor unique molecular identifiers are mentioned in the methods.

Library creation used multiplex PCR. TCRdb shows the sequencer as Illumina HiSeq 2500. TCRbeta libraries were constructed through three rounds of nested PCR with primers (Table S4) according to protocols adapted from ARM-PCR. Before sequencing, PCR products in the 200-500 bp range were cut out of the gel and cleaned up using the QIAquick gel extraction kit. Per the authors' processing: Trimmomatic was used to clean the reads, FLASH was used to merge the reads into complete CDR3 sequences, and MiTCR was used to assign the reads to V(D)J germline segments. Clonal diversity was calculated as the inverse Simpson's index using VDJtools. A read counted as productive if the sequence was in-frame and lacked a premature stop codon. The public reads were run again by TCRdb, first through fastp at Q25 and then through MiXCR, and only productive beta chains were kept. Identical CDR3 protein sequences are pooled into one entry, listed with their most common genes and DNA. Here the V and J calls rest on TCRdb's processing, not on the authors' analysis. The sample table lists about 100,000 distinct CDR3 sequences, roughly 60% of them with a count of one. The ten largest clones add up to roughly 19% of the sample.

For CDR1 and CDR2, the germline V gene lists SGHAT and FQNNGV. The CDR3 starts with the cysteine, ends with the phenylalanine, and has 15 residues. The kept DNA is CDR3 alone, 45 bases in frame from the first base. RNA was extracted from bulk unsorted tissue and checked for quality with a NanoDrop ND-1000 and an Agilent 2100. The normal lung samples consisted of distant non-tumor tissue collected more than 3 cm from the tumor edge. The donors were newly diagnosed lung cancer patients admitted for thoracic surgery in China from August to November 2014 who had not received prior chemotherapy. Anyone who had undergone radiotherapy or chemotherapy before, or who had another cancer at the same time, was left out of the study. Surgical tissue pieces of roughly 1-2 cm3 were preserved in RNAlater solution and were kept at -80 degrees C until use. As regards this clonotype: Its antigen remains unidentified. At one of its ends the junction is not consistent with the germline gene, which may arise from a read error.

The sequence is built from TRBV11-2 and TRBJ2-3, with the D call perhaps TRBD1 or TRBD2, each one matching 5 bases. The source of this sequence is a man aged 25 to 40 with non-small cell lung cancer. Specimen: distant non-tumor lung tissue. Here the CDR3 is given as CVSSLGAMRADTQYF. The bases are TGTGTCAGCAGCTTAGGGGCCATGCGGGCGGATACGCAGTATTTT.